One sample yielded the 17 T cell receptor beta chains listed below, sequenced in a study of cytomegalovirus exposure and HLA in healthy donors (TCRdb year 2017). Libraries were made using the immunoSEQ multiplex PCR assay. For the multiplex PCR, a mixture combining 60 forward primers for TCR Vbeta segments and 13 reverse primers for TCR Jbeta segments was used. TCRdb carries this immuneACCESS record with in-frame sequences only. Its versions omit some clonotypes, under half of them owing to an unresolved V gene in the studies checked, with the rest unexplained. The sample yields fewer than 140,000 clones; more than 60% were counted once. Together, the top ten hold roughly 2.5% of the sample. Sequenced input: PBMCs. Receptors originate from a middle-aged man in good health and CMV-seronegative.

This clone was seen a few times. V usage is TRBV2 and J usage is TRBJ2-5, with 9 positions matching TRBD1. This CDR3 comprises 12 residues. After removal of 10 bases from V and 5 bases from J, the junction contained 5 bases not matched to a gene. CDR1 SNHLY and CDR2 FYNNEI come from the germline V gene. CDR3 sequence: CATDRGRETQYF. The CDR3 DNA follows: TGTGCCACGGACAGGGGTAGGGAGACCCAGTACTTC. Variable domain in full (rest from reference TRBV2 and TRBJ2-5): EPEVTQTPSHQVTQMGQEVILRCVPISNHLYFYWYRQILGQKVEFLVSFYNNEISEKSEIFDDQFSVERPDGSNFTLKIRSTKLEDSAMYFCATDRGRETQYFGPGTRLLVL.

This clone showed up just a few times. The chain carries TRBV9 and TRBJ2-1; D is possibly TRBD2 (9 bases). The germline CDR1 and CDR2 sequences are SGDLS and YYNGEE. There are 16 residues in the CDR3. V shed 4 bases and J shed 9 bases, with 23 bases lying between them. CDR3: CASSPGGGGAQGEQFF. In nucleotides, the CDR3 is TGTGCCAGCAGCCCAGGGGGCGGGGGGGCCCAAGGTGAGCAGTTCTTC.

This clone was picked up a small number of times. CDR3: CASSPDYTEAFF. For the CDR3, the DNA is TGTGCCAGCAGCCCCGACTATACAGAAGCTTTCTTT. The chain joins TRBV6-1 to TRBJ1-1, with D uncertain. The germline V gene has CDR1 MNHNS and CDR2 SASEGT. CDR3 length: 12 amino acids. Trimming cost V 6 bases and J 8 bases, with 13 bases left between them.

This clone was counted a single time. This chain links TRBV21-1 with TRBJ2-1; the table gives TRBD2 as D, unverified against the DNA. TRBV21-1 is annotated as a pseudogene. The CDR3 contains 14 residues. The CDR3 DNA reads as TGTGCCAGCTCCCTCCCGGGGGGGCTGGATGAGCAGTTCTTC. This encodes CASSLPGGLDEQFF.

This chain connects TRBV7-6 to TRBJ2-3; TRBD2 matches 9 bases. The V gene's germline CDR1 is SGHVS and CDR2 FNYEAQ. There are 16 residues in the CDR3. Unmatched junction bases numbered 12, after V lost 5 bases and J lost 6 bases. CDR3 bases: TGTGCCAGCAGCCCAGGACGAGCGGGGGGCATGGATACGCAGTATTTT. Its translation is CASSPGRAGGMDTQYF.

The chain couples TRBV2 to TRBJ1-4; 12 bases line up with TRBD1. Per the germline V gene, CDR1 is SNHLY and CDR2 is FYNNEI. The CDR3 has 14 residues. With V trimmed by 5 bases and J by 7 bases, 2 bases remained unmatched. DNA for the CDR3: TGTGCCAGCAGTCGGGACAGGGGGCCTGAAAAACTGTTTTTT. This codes for CASSRDRGPEKLFF.

The rearrangement uses TRBV11-2 and TRBJ1-2; maybe TRBD1 (6 bases). CDR3 size: 12 residues. The germline V gene has CDR1 SGHAT and CDR2 FQNNGV. Trimming took off 4 bases at V and 8 bases at J, with 11 bases between the two ends. The CDR3 loop reads CASSSQGWGYTF. The DNA for the CDR3 is TGTGCCAGCAGCTCACAGGGATGGGGCTACACCTTC.

This clone was seen just once. CDR3 nucleotide sequence: TGTGCCAGCAGCACCGGGACTAGCGGGGTGATTGGGCAGTACTTC. This encodes CASSTGTSGVIGQYF. This chain uses TRBV5-4 with TRBJ2-7; 13 bases map to TRBD2. The CDR3 loop spans 15 amino acids. V shed 4 bases and J 9 bases; nucleotides not matched to a gene: 10. From germline, CDR1 is SGHNT and CDR2 YYREEE (reference sequence).

The genes are TRBV19 and TRBJ1-2; D unclear. The CDR3 is made up of 13 amino acids. Deletions cut 3 bases from V and 4 bases from J, with 9 bases between. Germline V gene lookup returns CDR1 LNHDA and CDR2 SQIVND (reference sequence). The CDR3 region is CASSMAVFYGYTF. The CDR3 bases are TGTGCCAGTAGTATGGCTGTATTCTATGGCTACACCTTC.

This clone was detected only a few times. The V gene is TRBV7-9, the J gene TRBJ2-1; D gene uncertain. Per germline, CDR1 SEHNR and CDR2 FQNEAQ (reference sequence). Between the trimmed V and J ends, which lost 5 bases and 1 base, there was a span of 9 bases. The length of the CDR3 is 14 residues. CDR3 protein: CASSRFESYNEQFF. The CDR3 bases are TGTGCCAGCAGCCGCTTTGAGTCCTACAATGAGCAGTTCTTC.

The chain joins TRBV11-3 to TRBJ2-3; possible D gene TRBD1, 5 bases. The CDR3 sequence is 14 residues long. Germline lookup yields CDR1 SGHNT and CDR2 YENEEA. Trimming took off 5 bases at V and 2 bases at J, with 11 bases between the two ends. The CDR3 region is CASSADRATDTQYF. The CDR3, as DNA: TGTGCCAGCAGCGCTGACAGAGCCACAGATACGCAGTATTTT.

The V gene is TRBV4-2, the J gene TRBJ2-3; TRBD1 aligns across 9 bases. Germline values: CDR1 LGHNA, CDR2 YNFKEQ. This CDR3 comprises 17 residues. The V segment lost 5 bases and the J segment 0 bases; nucleotides outside the gene matches: 9. The CDR3 nucleotides are TGTGCCAGCAGCGGTGAGGACAGGGGCCTTAGCACAGATACGCAGTATTTT. It yields the protein CASSGEDRGLSTDTQYF.

This chain connects TRBV29-1 to TRBJ2-5, with unresolved D. The CDR3 spans 10 residues. The V gene's germline CDR1 is SQVTM and CDR2 ANQGSEA. The V end lost 7 bases, the J end lost 2 bases, and 5 bases lay between the germline ends. CDR3 bases: TGCAGCGCCGGGCAAGAGACCCAGTACTTC. Protein sequence: CSAGQETQYF.

The J gene is TRBJ2-1, the V gene TRBV7-3; 11 bases map to TRBD2. V lost 5 bases to trimming and J lost 8 bases; unmatched junction nucleotides: 8. The CDR3 extends over 15 amino acids. Germline lookup yields CDR1 SGHTA and CDR2 FQGTGA. The CDR3, as DNA: TGTGCCAGCAGCCCTCGACTAGCGGGGAACCATGAGCAGTTCTTC. Protein product: CASSPRLAGNHEQFF.

This rearrangement joins TRBV4-2 to TRBJ1-3, with D maybe TRBD1 (6 bases). Germline CDR1 LGHNA, CDR2 YNFKEQ. Deletions cut 2 bases from V and 4 bases from J, with 9 bases between. The CDR3 is 14 amino acids. Written as DNA, the CDR3 is TGTGCCAGCAGCCAAACAGGGCTAGGAAACACCATATATTTT. It specifies CASSQTGLGNTIYF.

The chain carries TRBV6-6 and TRBJ1-2; the match to TRBD1 covers 12 bases. With V trimmed by 6 bases and J by 6 bases, 11 bases remained unmatched. The CDR3 extends over 16 amino acids. Germline V gives CDR1 MNHNY, CDR2 SVGAGI (reference sequence). The CDR3 DNA is TGTGCCAGCAGCCAAACCGGGACAGGGGGCGGGAATGGCTACACCTTC. It yields the protein CASSQTGTGGGNGYTF.

This clone was found a few times. In nucleotides, the CDR3 is TGTGCCAGCAGCTCTGGACTAGCGGGGGAGGAGACCCAGTACTTC. Residues: CASSSGLAGEETQYF. The chain is built from TRBV7-2 and TRBJ2-5; 13 bases align to TRBD2. CDR1 is SGHTA and CDR2 is FQGNSA in the germline V gene. The CDR3 is made up of 15 amino acids. V shed 4 bases and J 5 bases; nucleotides not matched to a gene: 4.